This entry features one T cell receptor beta chain sequence. This clonotype is regarded as medium-sized (0.01 to 0.1%). The antigen it binds to is not known. No base quality information exists; no much larger clone differs at one position. Receptor amplification or capture employed 5' RACE. TCRdb shows the sequencer as NextSeq 500. The TCR library protocol attached a unique molecular identifier to each TCR cDNA molecule to allow correction of PCR and sequencing errors. Processing in the source paper ran as follows. Decombinator tools were used for TCR identification, UMI-based error correction and CDR3 extraction. TCRs above a frequency of 2 per 1,000, corresponding to the top 1% of the tumor frequency distribution, were defined as expanded. Expanded tumor TCRs were classed as regional if statistically deemed absent (corrected P<0.05) from at least one tumor region, otherwise ubiquitous. Renyi diversity was computed with the R vegan package after each repertoire had been subsampled 100 times to 5,000 TCRs. To build CDR3 similarity networks, amino acid triplet string-kernel similarity was used, and CDR3s were connected when their pairwise similarity was above 0.82. TCRdb reworked the public reads: Q25 trimming with fastp, MiXCR clone assembly, productive beta chains retained. Every distinct CDR3 protein forms one entry, paired with its most common genes and DNA. The V and J calls and clone size come from TCRdb's table, not from the authors' own analysis. In all, the sample holds roughly 9,000 distinct CDR3 sequences, and about 6.9% of those were seen once. The top ten constitute around 10% of the sample.

This sample is part of a study of spatial heterogeneity in lung cancer (dated by TCRdb to 2018 to 2020). Concerning the study at large: Beta-chain transcripts were consistently detected in greater numbers than alpha-chain transcripts, which likely reflects a higher abundance of beta-chain transcripts. In tumor regions, TCR transcript counts showed a strong correlation with a T cell transcriptional module score derived from matched bulk RNA-seq. In the raw uncorrected reads, each unique combination of TCR and UMI appeared on average more than ten times. In non-small cell lung cancer, the study quantitatively compared TCR alpha and beta repertoires across several tumor regions, matched nontumor lung, and blood. Nonsynonymous mutation counts, determined by whole-exome sequencing of tumor tissue, were related to TCR repertoire features. At surgery, over 200 tumor regions, around 65 matched nontumor lung samples and a few dozen PBMC samples were TCR-sequenced for both alpha and beta chains. Paper-wide results and their limitations: Additional single-cell paired TCR alpha and beta sequencing was considered necessary to confirm, at a functional level, the hypothesis that regional TCRs recognize regional mutations. Estimated TCR-seq coverage of tumor T cells was only around 6.7% for alpha chains and around 14% for beta chains. The tumor nonsynonymous mutation count correlated with the number of expanded alpha and beta TCRs within the tumor. Counts of ubiquitous and regional expanded TCRs correlated with counts of ubiquitous and regional nonsynonymous mutations, respectively.

The germline V gene provides CDR1 SNHLY and CDR2 FYNNEI. The CDR3 numbers 15 residues from cysteine through phenylalanine. CDR3 DNA only is kept here, 45 bases in frame from base 1. V is cut by 4 bases and J by 0 bases, and the space between the germline ends is 12 bases. This sample's time point label indicates: sample taken at primary tumor resection. The donors were about 65 patients from the lung TRACERx cohort who had early-stage, untreated non-small cell lung cancer. For TCR sequencing, whole RNA was extracted from tumor and nontumor lung tissue, or from cryopreserved PBMC samples, and no cell sorting was done. Only patients for whom sufficient RNA was available from at least two tumor regions were selected for TCR sequencing. Tumor and adjacent nontumor lung specimens were reviewed by a lung pathologist before selection.

Sequences were derived from lung tumor tissue, sampled at surgery. This receptor chain uses TRBV2 and TRBJ2-5; 5 matching bases give a weak D call of TRBD1. The source of this sequence is a male donor with early-stage non-small cell lung cancer. The bases are TGTGCCAGCAGTGGAGACAGCGAGTACCAAGAGACCCAGTACTTC. Translated, this is CASSGDSEYQETQYF.